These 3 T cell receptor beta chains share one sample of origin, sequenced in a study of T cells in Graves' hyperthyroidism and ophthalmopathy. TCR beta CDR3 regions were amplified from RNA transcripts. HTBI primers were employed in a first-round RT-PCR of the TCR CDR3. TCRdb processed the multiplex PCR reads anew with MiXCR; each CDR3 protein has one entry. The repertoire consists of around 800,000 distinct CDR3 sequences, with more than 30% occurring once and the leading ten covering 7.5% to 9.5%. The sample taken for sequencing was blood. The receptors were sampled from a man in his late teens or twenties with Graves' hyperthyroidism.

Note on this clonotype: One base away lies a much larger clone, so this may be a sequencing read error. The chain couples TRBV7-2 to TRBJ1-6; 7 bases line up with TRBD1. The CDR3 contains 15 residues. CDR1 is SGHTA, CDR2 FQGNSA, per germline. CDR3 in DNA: TGTGCCAACAGCCCAAGGCAGGGGGATGGTTCACCCCTCCACTTT. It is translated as CANSPRQGDGSPLHF. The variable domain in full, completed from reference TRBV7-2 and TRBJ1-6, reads GAGVSQSPSNKVTEKGKDVELRCDPISGHTALYWYRQSLGQGLEFLIYFQGNSAPDKSGLPSDRFSAERTGGSVSTLTIQRTQQEDSAVYLCANSPRQGDGSPLHFGNGTRLTVT.

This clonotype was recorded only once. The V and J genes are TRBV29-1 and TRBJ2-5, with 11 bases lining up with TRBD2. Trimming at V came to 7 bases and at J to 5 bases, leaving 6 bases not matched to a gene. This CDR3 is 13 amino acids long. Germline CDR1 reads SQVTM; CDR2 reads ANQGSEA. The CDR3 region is CSAVLAGEETQYF. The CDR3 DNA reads TGCAGCGCCGTACTAGCGGGAGAGGAGACCCAGTACTTC. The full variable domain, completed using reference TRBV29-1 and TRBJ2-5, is SAVISQKPSRDICQRGTSLTIQCQVDSQVTMMFWYRQQPGQSLTLIATANQGSEATYESGFVIDKFPISRPNLTFSTLTVSNMSPEDSSIYLCSAVLAGEETQYFGPGTRLLVL.

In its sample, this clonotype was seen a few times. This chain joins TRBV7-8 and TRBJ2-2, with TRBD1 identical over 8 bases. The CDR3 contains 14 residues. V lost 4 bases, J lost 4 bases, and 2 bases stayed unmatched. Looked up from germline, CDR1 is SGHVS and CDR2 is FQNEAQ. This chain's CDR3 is CASSWDRPTGELFF. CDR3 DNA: TGTGCCAGCAGCTGGGACAGGCCCACCGGGGAGCTGTTTTTT.